Shown below are 4 T cell receptor beta chains from a single sample sequenced in a study of vaccination effects on CD4 cells after COVID-19. ViraFEST used viral peptide pools to expand antigen-specific CD4+ T cells before sequencing. Researchers isolated CD4+ T cells once roughly ten days of culture had elapsed. Every participant took two doses of the BNT162b2 or mRNA-1273 vaccine. These receptors have no identified antigens. Measured with immunoSEQ multiplex PCR; TCRdb has only the in-frame clones, and not every one. Here the sample spans more than 60,000 clones, roughly 74% being singletons. The sample consisted of CD4+ T cells from PBMCs cultured with HCoV-229E spike peptides, taken after COVID-19 vaccination. These TCRs come from a human donor who received a COVID-19 vaccine.

This chain joins TRBV18 and TRBJ2-7, with D perhaps matching TRBD1 (6 bases). Per germline, CDR1 KGHSH and CDR2 LQKENI. The length of the CDR3 is 12 residues. V lost 5 bases to trimming and J lost 3 bases, with 8 bases between them. CDR3 region: CASSMDSYEQYV. Here the CDR3 DNA reads TGTGCCAGCTCAATGGACAGCTACGAGCAGTACGTC.

J is TRBJ2-3 and V is TRBV15; D is uncertain. The CDR3 is 15 residues long. The V and J ends lost 5 bases and 0 bases respectively, with 12 bases between them. CDR1 and CDR2 (germline): LNHNV, YYDKDF (reference sequence). CDR3 sequence (DNA): TGTGCCACCAGCTTATACCGGTTTAGCACAGATACGCAGTATTTT. It translates to CATSLYRFSTDTQYF.

This sequence joins TRBV2 and TRBJ1-1; TRBD1 is a possible D gene (5 bases). The CDR3 runs 19 residues. Germline CDR1 reads SNHLY; CDR2 reads FYNNEI. V dropped 0 bases and J dropped 1 base, with 21 bases sitting between them. CDR3 sequence: CASSEALRFGGLGNTEAFF. DNA of the CDR3: TGTGCCAGCAGTGAAGCGCTAAGGTTCGGGGGATTAGGGAACACTGAAGCTTTCTTT.

The chain recombines TRBV5-8 with TRBJ2-5; D is possibly TRBD1 (5 bases). The CDR3 extends over 15 amino acids. V gave up 7 bases and J gave up 4 bases, with 20 bases separating them. Germline-derived CDR1 and CDR2 are SGHTS and YDEGEE. CDR3 coding DNA: TGTGCCAGCCCCTCGGTCTTAACAAGGGGAGAGACCCAGTACTTC. Translation gives CASPSVLTRGETQYF.